This TCR beta chain is from a study of blood T cell repertoires in COVID-19. Turning to the study itself: Researchers got acute and convalescent COVID-19 samples from the United States, Italy and Spain.

CDR3 length: 14 residues. The V end lost 0 bases, the J end lost 2 bases, and 8 bases lay between the germline ends. The germline CDR1 and CDR2 sequences are SGDLS and YYNGEE. Adults between about 18 and 89 years of age took part from 24 US areas. Researchers sorted participants into cohorts using their self-reported clinical history. Clones were read by immunoSEQ multiplex PCR, and TCRdb kept only the in-frame ones, dropping some. The sample lists some 250,000 clones, 75% to 90% seen once, with over 7.5% in the top ten. The material sequenced was PBMCs or T cells enriched from blood (not recorded which). The V call is TRBV9, the J call TRBJ1-2; possibly TRBD1 for D (5 bases). This TCR came from a man in his forties who had recovered from COVID-19. The CDR3 DNA is TGTGCCAGCAGCGTAGGTGACAGCAACTATGGCTACACCTTC. This encodes CASSVGDSNYGYTF. The whole variable domain, remainder taken from reference TRBV9 and TRBJ1-2, is DSGVTQTPKHLITATGQRVTLRCSPRSGDLSVYWYQQSLDQGLQFLIQYYNGEERAKGNILERFSAQQFPDLHSELNLSSLELGDSALYFCASSVGDSNYGYTFGSGTRLTVV.